One T cell receptor beta chain is described in this entry. This clonotype was found a few times. It has no known antigen specificity. Per-nucleotide qualities are absent, and no much larger clonotype sits a single base away. The library was obtained by PCR. These reads were obtained on an Illumina HiSeq 2500. To reduce PCR and sequencing biases, unique molecular identifiers were incorporated into the TCR beta cDNA libraries. Per 1 to 10 million input T cells, roughly 500,000 cDNA molecules were obtained, such that each molecule approximated one T cell. The patient libraries were prepared and sequenced using the same protocol as the earlier healthy control dataset. Within a given batch, samples were prepared together, multiplexed and sequenced on the same HiSeq lane. The original pipeline was this. Raw barcoded reads were processed with MIGEC, and single-read molecular identifier groups were discarded before consensus assembly and CDR3 extraction. VDJtools was used for post-analysis of the clonotype tables, with diversity normalized by down-sampling every dataset to the smallest sample size. Repertoire overlap clustering matched CDR3 amino acid but not nucleotide sequences to correct batch-related cross-sample contamination. TCRdb cleaned the public reads at Q25 with fastp, built clones with MiXCR and kept in-frame beta chains. Entries that share a CDR3 protein sequence are merged under the most common genes and DNA. The V and J calls and clone size are TCRdb's, not the authors'. The sample data list 350,000 to 450,000 distinct CDR3 sequences, and roughly 38% of these were observed just once. The biggest ten clones account for less than 8% of the sample.

The source of the sample is a study of post-analysis software for immune sequencing data (dated by TCRdb to between 2014 and 2016). In terms of the full investigation: The recorded disease courses included relapsing-remitting, secondary progressive and progressive-relapsing multiple sclerosis, and some patients had no subtype annotation. The multiple sclerosis patient repertoires were compared with some twelve previously published healthy control repertoires from donors aged about 6 to 28 years. A subset of samples was prepared in parallel using single-end sample barcoding, then pooled and co-amplified after Illumina adapter ligation. On the study overall, not on this receptor specifically: Patients showed significantly higher frequencies than controls for 4 or 5 TRBV segments, among them TRBV5-6, TRBV5-1 and TRBV20-1. When samples were clustered directly using the F measure, samples prepared in the same batch co-clustered strongly, which prompted a batch-effect correction. Significantly lower normalized Chao1 diversity was found in multiple sclerosis patients than in controls, suggesting substantial peripheral T-cell clonal expansion. The multiple sclerosis patient group was slightly younger than the control group.

To demonstrate the VDJtools post-analysis software, TCR beta repertoires were profiled from the peripheral blood of about 13 young patients with multiple sclerosis. The multiple sclerosis patients were children and adolescents between roughly 6 and 16 years of age. The germline V gene (reference sequence) specifies LGHDT as CDR1 and YNNKEL as CDR2. V drops 1 base and J drops 6 bases, leaving 16 bases in between. Inclusive of the bounding cysteine and phenylalanine, the CDR3 is 15 residues long. Of the read, only the CDR3 DNA is kept; its 45 bases are in frame from base 1. The receptor was derived from a girl aged 2 to 10 with multiple sclerosis. The V gene is TRBV3-1 and the J gene is TRBJ2-7; the D gene lacks a confident call. Sequenced: blood. CDR3 protein: CASSQGVVRVGEQYF. The bases read TGTGCCAGCAGCCAAGGGGTGGTGCGCGTTGGCGAGCAGTACTTC.